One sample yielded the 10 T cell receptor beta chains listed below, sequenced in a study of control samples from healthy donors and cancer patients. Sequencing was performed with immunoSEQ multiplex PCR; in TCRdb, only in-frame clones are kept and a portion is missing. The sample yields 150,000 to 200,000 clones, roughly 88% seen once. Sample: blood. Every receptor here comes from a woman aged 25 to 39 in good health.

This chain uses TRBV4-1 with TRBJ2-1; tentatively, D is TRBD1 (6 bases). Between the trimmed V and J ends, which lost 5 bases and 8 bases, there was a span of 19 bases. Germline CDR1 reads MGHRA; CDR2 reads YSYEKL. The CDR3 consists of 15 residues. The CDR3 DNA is TGCGCCAGCAGCGAAATTCTCTCAGGGGTAGATGAGCAGTTCTTC. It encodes CASSEILSGVDEQFF.

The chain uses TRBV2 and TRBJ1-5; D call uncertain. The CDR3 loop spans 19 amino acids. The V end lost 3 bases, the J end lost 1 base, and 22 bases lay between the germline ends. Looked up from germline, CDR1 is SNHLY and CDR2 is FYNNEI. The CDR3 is CASSDPGAPGHRSNQPQHF. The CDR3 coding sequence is TGTGCCAGCAGTGACCCAGGAGCACCGGGCCATAGAAGCAATCAGCCCCAGCATTTT.

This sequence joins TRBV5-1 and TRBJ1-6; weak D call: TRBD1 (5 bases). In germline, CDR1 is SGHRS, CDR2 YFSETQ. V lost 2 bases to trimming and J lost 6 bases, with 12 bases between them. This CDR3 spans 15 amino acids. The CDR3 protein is CASSFVGQGNSPLHF. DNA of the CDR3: TGCGCCAGCAGCTTCGTGGGGCAGGGTAATTCACCCCTCCACTTT.

CDR3 amino acids: CASTQTTGGVYGYTF. The CDR3 coding sequence is TGTGCCAGCACCCAGACCACAGGGGGTGTTTATGGCTACACCTTC. The chain has TRBV6-5 and TRBJ1-2, with 8 bases identical to TRBD1. Trimming removed 7 bases from V and 5 bases from J; junction bases left unmatched: 12. Germline values: CDR1 MNHEY, CDR2 SVGAGI. This CDR3 comprises 15 residues.

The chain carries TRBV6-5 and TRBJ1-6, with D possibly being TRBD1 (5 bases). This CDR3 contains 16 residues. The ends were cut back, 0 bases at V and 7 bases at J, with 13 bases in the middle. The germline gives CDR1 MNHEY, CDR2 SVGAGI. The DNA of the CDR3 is TGTGCCAGCAGTTACTCCTGGGCTGGGGGGAATTCACCCCTCCACTTT. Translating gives CASSYSWAGGNSPLHF.

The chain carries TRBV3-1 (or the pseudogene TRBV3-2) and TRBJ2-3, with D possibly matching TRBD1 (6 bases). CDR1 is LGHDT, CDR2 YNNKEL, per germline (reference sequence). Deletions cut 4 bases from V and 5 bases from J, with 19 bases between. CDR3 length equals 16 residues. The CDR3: CASSLNRDIRGDTQYF. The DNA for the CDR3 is TGTGCCAGCAGCCTTAACCGGGACATCCGGGGAGATACGCAGTATTTT.

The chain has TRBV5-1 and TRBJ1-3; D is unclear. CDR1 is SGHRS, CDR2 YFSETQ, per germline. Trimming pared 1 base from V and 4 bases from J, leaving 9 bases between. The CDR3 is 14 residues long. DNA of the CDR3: TGCGCCAGCAGCTTGTTTTGGGGAGGAAACACCATATATTTT. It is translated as CASSLFWGGNTIYF.

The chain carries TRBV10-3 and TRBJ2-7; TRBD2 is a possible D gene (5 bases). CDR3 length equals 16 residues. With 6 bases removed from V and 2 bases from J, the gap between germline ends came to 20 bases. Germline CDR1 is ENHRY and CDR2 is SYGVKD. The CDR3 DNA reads TGTGCCATCAGCGACGACCCCCGGGGTCGAACCTACGAGCAGTACTTC. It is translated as CAISDDPRGRTYEQYF.

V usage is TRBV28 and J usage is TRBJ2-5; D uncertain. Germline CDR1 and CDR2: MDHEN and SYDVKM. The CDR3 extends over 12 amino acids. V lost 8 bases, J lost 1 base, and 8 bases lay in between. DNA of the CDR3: TGTGCCAGCCAAGAAGGCCAAGAGACCCAGTACTTC. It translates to CASQEGQETQYF.

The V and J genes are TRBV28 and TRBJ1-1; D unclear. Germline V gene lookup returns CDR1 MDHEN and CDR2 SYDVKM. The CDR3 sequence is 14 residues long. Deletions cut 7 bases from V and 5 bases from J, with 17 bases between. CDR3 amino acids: CASTAMGVGTEAFF. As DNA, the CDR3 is TGTGCCAGCACCGCGATGGGCGTTGGGACTGAAGCTTTCTTT.